This entry concerns a single T cell receptor (beta chain). Its antigen has not been determined. Qualities for individual bases were not recorded, and no much larger clone is one base off. The data originate from a study of T-cell memory formation after mild COVID-19 listed by TCRdb under 2021. Looking at the study overall: TCR sequence clusters from the two donors were largely donor specific. Longitudinal TCRalpha and TCRbeta repertoire sequencing tracked T-cell clones expanding and contracting after mild COVID-19 in a couple of donors. The cohort comprised two young, previously healthy adult volunteers, one female and one male. Overall study results and their limits: Whether the second-wave clones peaking on day 37 were SARS-CoV-2 specific was not confirmed. The study included only two mild cases, and larger cohorts that include severe cases with pre-infection samples were judged to be necessary. Clones contracting from day 15 to 85 had balanced CD4/CD8 phenotypes, while a second wave expanding from day 15 to 37 was biased towards CD4+. Contracting CD4+ clones were located mainly in the CM and EM memory subsets, whereas CD8+ clones were found to be enriched in EMRA. Some responding clones were found in pre-infection memory, which suggests that pre-existing cross-reactive memory T cells took part in the SARS-CoV-2 response.

PBMCs were isolated by Ficoll-Paque density gradient centrifugation. These reads were obtained on an Illumina NovaSeq 6000. cDNA libraries for TCRalpha and TCRbeta were prepared by 5'RACE using constant-segment primers, with sample barcodes and unique molecular identifiers added. Trizol reagent was used to extract RNA from every sample. Libraries were amplified in two PCR steps, with a second sample barcode and Illumina TruSeq adapters added in the second step. Libraries were sequenced on an Illumina NovaSeq with 2 x 150 bp paired-end reads. The authors' analysis ran thus. Demultiplexing of reads and collapsing into UMI-guided consensus sequences were performed with migec v1.2.7. Using mixcr v2.1.11, the UMI consensuses were aligned to TRA and TRB V and J templates and assembled into clonotypes. A clonotype was counted as expanded or contracted only when both edgeR and NoisET called the clonotype significant, with the noise models trained on biological replicates. For edgeR calls, the thresholds were a false discovery rate-adjusted p below 0.01 and a log2 fold-change of 1. As an exploratory analysis of dynamics, max-normalized trajectories of the 1000 most abundant clonotypes were examined with PCA combined with hierarchical clustering. Separately sequenced CD4+ and CD8+ repertoires were used to assign the CD4 or CD8 phenotype of responding clones. TCRdb trimmed public reads at Q25 via fastp, called clones via MiXCR and kept in-frame beta chains. Identical CDR3 proteins give one entry, which carries the most common genes and DNA. V and J calls and clone size were set by TCRdb, not the authors. This sample comprises hundreds of thousands of distinct CDR3 sequences, approximately 15% of them detected only once. The ten top clones hold approximately 21% of the sample.

V lost 0 bases and J lost 10 bases; the stretch between them is 21 bases long. The cysteine opens and the phenylalanine closes a CDR3 of 17 amino acids. Only the CDR3 DNA is retained, 51 bases long and in frame from the first base. Looking up the germline V gene yields CDR1 LGHNA and CDR2 YNFKEQ. The rearranged chain carries TRBV4-2 and TRBJ1-4, and the D gene may be TRBD1, 5 bases matching. The sequence was obtained from a young man who had mild COVID-19 (a few samples of this study predate the infection). The sample titles of this study are shuffled in the database, so cell type and time point are left out; the donor was told from shared clones. Sequences were obtained from PBMCs or a T cell subset sorted from them (not recorded which). In nucleotide form, the sequence is TGTGCCAGCAGCCAAGAATTGCTTGGGGCAGGGCTTTCAAAACTGTTTTTT. The translation is CASSQELLGAGLSKLFF.